The T cell receptor beta chain described here comes from a study of control samples from healthy donors and cancer patients. Sequenced by immunoSEQ multiplex PCR; TCRdb stores in-frame clones only, minus some. The sample has about 150,000 clones; about 90% are singletons. The CDR3 length is 14 residues. With 3 bases removed from V and 7 bases from J, the gap between germline ends came to 15 bases. Germline-derived CDR1 and CDR2 are SEHNR and FQNEAQ (reference sequence). V and J are TRBV7-9 and TRBJ2-5, with a weak D call TRBD2 (7 bases). The sequence came from a woman aged 40 to 55 in good health. Sample: blood. CDR3 bases: TGTGCCAGCAGCTTCGAGGGGGAGGGAGTGACCCAGTACTTC. The encoded protein is CASSFEGEGVTQYF.